Reported below is one T cell receptor (beta chain). The table came from immunoSEQ multiplex PCR; TCRdb's copy has only in-frame clones and leaves some out. The data hold some 77,000 clones, with more than 80% observed a single time. The record originates from a study of OX40 agonist ivuxolimab in advanced cancers. Looking at the study overall: Prior therapy, whether anti-PD-1, anti-PD-L1 or anti-CTLA-4, was allowed, and under 50% had some. Partial responses, seen in three patients, involved one hepatocellular carcinoma and two cutaneous melanomas.

The CDR3 is 15 residues long. Germline CDR1 LNHDA, CDR2 SQIVND (reference sequence). Germline trimming cut 6 bases from V and 0 bases from J; bases unmatched to any gene: 8. This sequence was found in an adult with an advanced solid tumor such as melanoma, head and neck, liver or kidney cancer. The sequencing used CD4+ or CD8+ T cells sorted from blood, collected in a trial of the OX40 agonist ivuxolimab. The V and J genes are TRBV19 and TRBJ2-7; TRBD1 aligns across 7 bases. The CDR3 loop reads CASRRGTAASYEQYF. The DNA for the CDR3 is TGTGCCAGTAGGAGAGGGACAGCAGCCTCCTACGAGCAGTACTTC.